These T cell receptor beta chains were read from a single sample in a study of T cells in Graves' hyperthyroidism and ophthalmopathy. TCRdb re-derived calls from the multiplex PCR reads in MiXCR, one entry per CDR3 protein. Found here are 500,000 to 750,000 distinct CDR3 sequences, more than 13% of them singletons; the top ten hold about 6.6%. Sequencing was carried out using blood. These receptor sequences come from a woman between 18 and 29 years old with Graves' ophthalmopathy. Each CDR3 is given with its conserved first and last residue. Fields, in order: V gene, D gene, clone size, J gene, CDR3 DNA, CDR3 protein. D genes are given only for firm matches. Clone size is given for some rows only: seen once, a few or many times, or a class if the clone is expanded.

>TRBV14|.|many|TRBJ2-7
TGTGCCAGCAGCCAAGGGGGACATATCTACGAGCAGTACTTC
CASSQGGHIYEQYF
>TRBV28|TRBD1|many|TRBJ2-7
TGTGCCAGCAGCTCCGCCCGGGACAGAAGCTCCTACGAGCAGTACTTC
CASSSARDRSSYEQYF
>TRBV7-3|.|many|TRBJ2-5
TGTGCCAGCAGCTTAAACAGACAAGAGACCCAGTACTTC
CASSLNRQETQYF
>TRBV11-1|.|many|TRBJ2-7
TGTGCCACCGGCCTGGGCAGGGCCTACGAGCAGTACTTC
CATGLGRAYEQYF
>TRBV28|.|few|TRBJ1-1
TGTGCCAGCAGCTGGGGTCGACAGATGAACACTGGAGCTTTCTTT
CASSWGRQMNTGAFF
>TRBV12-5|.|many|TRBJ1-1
TGTGCTAGTGGTTTCTCCAGGGCCCCTGGGACTGAAGCTTTCTTT
CASGFSRAPGTEAFF
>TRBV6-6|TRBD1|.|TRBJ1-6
TGTGCCAGCAGTTACCAGGGACAGGGGGCGGAATCACCCCTCCACTTT
CASSYQGQGAESPLHF
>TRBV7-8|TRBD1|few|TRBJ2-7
TGTGCCAGCAGCACAACCAGGACAGGGTTTGGCGAGCAGTACTTC
CASSTTRTGFGEQYF
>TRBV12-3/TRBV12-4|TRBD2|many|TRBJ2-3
TGTGCCAGCAGTTTAGCCAGGGGACTAGCGGGAGAGAGCACAGATACGCAGTATTTT
CASSLARGLAGESTDTQYF
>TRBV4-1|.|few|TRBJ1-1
TGCGCCAGCAGCCAAGGAAACCAGGGTCGGACTGAAGCTTTCTTT
CASSQGNQGRTEAFF
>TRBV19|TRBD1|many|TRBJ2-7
TGTGCCACCTCGACAGGGAACGGCGAGCAGTACTTC
CATSTGNGEQYF
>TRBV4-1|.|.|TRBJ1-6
TGCGCCAGCAGCCAAGATGGGGGTTATAATTCACCCCTCCACTTT
CASSQDGGYNSPLHF
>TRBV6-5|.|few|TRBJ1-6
TGTGCCAGCAGTTACTCAGCCGGGACCGTGAATTCACCCCTCCACTTT
CASSYSAGTVNSPLHF
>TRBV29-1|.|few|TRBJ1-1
TGCAGCGTTGCCGGACCGAACACTGAAGCTTTCTTT
CSVAGPNTEAFF
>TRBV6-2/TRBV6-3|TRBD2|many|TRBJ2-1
TGTGCCAGCAGTTACTCCCCCACAGCGGGACTCTACAATGAGCAGTTCTTC
CASSYSPTAGLYNEQFF
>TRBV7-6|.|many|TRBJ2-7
TGTGCCAGCAGCTTATCAGCAGGGGGGGGCTACGAGCAGTACTTC
CASSLSAGGGYEQYF
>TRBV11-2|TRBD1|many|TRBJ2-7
TGTGCCAGCAGCCATCCCACCGGGACAGGGTCCTTCGAGCAGTACTTC
CASSHPTGTGSFEQYF
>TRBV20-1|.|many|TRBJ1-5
TGCAGTGCAGAGGAGGCAGGGCGAAATCAGCCCCAGCATTTT
CSAEEAGRNQPQHF
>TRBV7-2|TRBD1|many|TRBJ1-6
TGTGCCAGCAGCTTAGGATCCGGGACAGGCCTTCCTAATTCACCCCTCCACTTT
CASSLGSGTGLPNSPLHF
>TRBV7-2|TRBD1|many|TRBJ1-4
TGTGCCAGCCGACAGGGGGCGGGTGAAAAACTGTTTTTT
CASRQGAGEKLFF
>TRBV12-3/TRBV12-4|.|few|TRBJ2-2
TGTGCCAGCAATCCGGGCGCGGTGAACACCGGGGAGCTGTTTTTT
CASNPGAVNTGELFF
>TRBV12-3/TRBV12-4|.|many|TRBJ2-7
TGTGCCAGCACCGGCGTCGGCGCCGGGGCCGAGCAGTACTTC
CASTGVGAGAEQYF
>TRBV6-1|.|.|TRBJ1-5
TGTGCCAGCAGCCAATTTGTTGGCAATCAGCCCCAGCATTTT
CASSQFVGNQPQHF
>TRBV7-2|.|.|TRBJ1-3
TGTGCCAGCAGCTCCCGACCGACTGCAGGAAACACCATATATTTT
CASSSRPTAGNTIYF
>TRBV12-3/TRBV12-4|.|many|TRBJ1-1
TGTGCCAGCATCATAGGCAGTGGCACTGAAGCTTTCTTT
CASIIGSGTEAFF
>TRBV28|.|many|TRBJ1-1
TGTGCCAGCAGTCGAGGGTGGGGGAACACTGAAGCTTTCTTT
CASSRGWGNTEAFF
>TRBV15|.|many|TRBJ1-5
TGTGCCACCAGCAGAGTTCTGGGGAATCAGCCCCAGCATTTT
CATSRVLGNQPQHF
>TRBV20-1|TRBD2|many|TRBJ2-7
TGCAGTGCTAGGACTAGCGGGAGCTCCGAGCAGTACTTC
CSARTSGSSEQYF
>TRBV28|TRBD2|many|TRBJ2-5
TGTGCCAGCAGTTTGTATTTTTCGGGAGGCCTCCAAGAGACCCAGTACTTC
CASSLYFSGGLQETQYF
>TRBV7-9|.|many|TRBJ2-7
TGTGCCAGCAGCCCGCTTACAGGGTACGAGCAGTACTTC
CASSPLTGYEQYF
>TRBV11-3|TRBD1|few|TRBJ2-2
TGTGCCAGCAGCGGGTGGACAGGCAACACCGGGGAGCTGTTTTTT
CASSGWTGNTGELFF
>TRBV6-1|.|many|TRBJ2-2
TGTGCCAGCAGTGAAGCGGACTACACCTCGATCACCGGGGAGCTGTTTTTT
CASSEADYTSITGELFF
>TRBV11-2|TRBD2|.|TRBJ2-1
TGTGCCAGCAGACTAGCGGCGAGCTCCTACAATGAGCAGTTCTTC
CASRLAASSYNEQFF
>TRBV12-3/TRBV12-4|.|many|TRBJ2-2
TGTGCCAGCACCGGCAGCACCGGGGAGCTGTTTTTT
CASTGSTGELFF
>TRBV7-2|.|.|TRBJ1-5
TGTGCCAGCAGCTTAGCGAACGGGTACAATCAGCCCCAGCATTTT
CASSLANGYNQPQHF